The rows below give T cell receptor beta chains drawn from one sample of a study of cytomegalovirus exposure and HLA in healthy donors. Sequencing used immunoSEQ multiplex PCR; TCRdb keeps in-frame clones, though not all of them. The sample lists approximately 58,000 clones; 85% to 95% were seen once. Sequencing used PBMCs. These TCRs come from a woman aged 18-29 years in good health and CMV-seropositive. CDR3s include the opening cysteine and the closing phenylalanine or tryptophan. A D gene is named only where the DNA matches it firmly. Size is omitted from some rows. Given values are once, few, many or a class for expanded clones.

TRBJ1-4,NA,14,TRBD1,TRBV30,TGTGCCTGGAATCGCGGGACAGGGGGTGAAAAACTGTTTTTT,CAWNRGTGGEKLFF
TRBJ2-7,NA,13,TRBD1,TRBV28,TGTGCCAGTTCCGGGACAGGGGGCTACGAGCAGTACTTC,CASSGTGGYEQYF
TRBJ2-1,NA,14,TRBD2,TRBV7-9,TGTGCCAGCAGCGACGGGAGGGCCGACAATGAGCAGTTCTTC,CASSDGRADNEQFF
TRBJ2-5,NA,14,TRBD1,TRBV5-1,TGCGCCAGCGGATCCGGGACAGGGAAAGAGACCCAGTACTTC,CASGSGTGKETQYF
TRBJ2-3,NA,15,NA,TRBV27,TGTGCCAGCAGTTGGACTGGACTTAGCACAGATACGCAGTATTTT,CASSWTGLSTDTQYF
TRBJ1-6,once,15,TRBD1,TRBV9,TGTGCCAGCAGCGTAGAAGGGGGCTGGAATTCACCCCTCCACTTT,CASSVEGGWNSPLHF
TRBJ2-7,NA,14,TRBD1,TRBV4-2,TGTGCCAGCAGCCAAGGACAGGGGACCCACGAGCAGTACTTC,CASSQGQGTHEQYF
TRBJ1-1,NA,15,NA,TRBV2,TGTGCCAGCAGTGACAGTACGCCAATGAACACTGAAGCTTTCTTT,CASSDSTPMNTEAFF
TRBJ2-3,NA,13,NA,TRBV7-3,TGTGCCAGCAGCCCCATCAACAGGGATACGCAGTATTTT,CASSPINRDTQYF
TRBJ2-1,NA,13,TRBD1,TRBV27,TGTGCCAGCAGTCTTGACAGGGGACACGAGCAGTTCTTC,CASSLDRGHEQFF
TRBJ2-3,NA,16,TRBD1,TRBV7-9,TGTGCCAGCAGCTTAGGGGACAGTTTTACCACAGATACGCAGTATTTT,CASSLGDSFTTDTQYF
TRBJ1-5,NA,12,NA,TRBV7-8,TGTGCCAGCAGCTCCACAAATCAGCCCCAGCATTTT,CASSSTNQPQHF